The source of this T cell receptor beta chain is a study of shared clonotypes between healthy human individuals. The study drew all its donors from Caucasian adults living in Nashville, Tennessee. Trimming shortened V by 1 base and J by 1 base, and 7 bases separated the two germline ends. There are 14 residues in the CDR3. In germline, CDR1 is SEHNR, CDR2 FQNEAQ (reference sequence). Every subset had its genomic DNA shared out evenly among several immunoSEQ plates. The method was immunoSEQ multiplex PCR; TCRdb's version includes in-frame clones alone and lacks a portion of them. The sample includes fewer than 850,000 clones, less than 95% seen only once; the top ten take 34%. As to this clone: This sample includes further DNA sequences coding for the same CDR3.

The sequencing sample was made of memory CD8+ T cells from PBMCs. Subset noted: CD45RO+ cells pooled with CCR7-negative TemRA cells. The clonotype comes from a man aged 18 to 30 in good health. Some clones in this sample may be carry-over from other donors' samples. J is TRBJ1-1 and V is TRBV7-9; no clear D gene. The CDR3 coding sequence is TGTGCCAGCAGCTTAGGAGGGCCGAACACTGAAGCTTTCTTT. Protein product: CASSLGGPNTEAFF.